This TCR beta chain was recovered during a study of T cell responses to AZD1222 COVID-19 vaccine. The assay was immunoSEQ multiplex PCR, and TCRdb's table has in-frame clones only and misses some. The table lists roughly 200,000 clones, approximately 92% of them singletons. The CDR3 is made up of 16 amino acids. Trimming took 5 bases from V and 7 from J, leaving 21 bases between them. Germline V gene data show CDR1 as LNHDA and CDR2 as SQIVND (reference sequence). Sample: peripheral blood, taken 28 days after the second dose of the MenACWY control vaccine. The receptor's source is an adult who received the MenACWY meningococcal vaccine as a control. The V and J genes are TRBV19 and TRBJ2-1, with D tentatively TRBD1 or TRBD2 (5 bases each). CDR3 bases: TGTGCCAGTAGTTATGGGACGCCGGGTCGACAAAATGAGCAGTTCTTC. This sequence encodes CASSYGTPGRQNEQFF.